Listed below are T cell receptor beta chains from one sample, sequenced in a study of cytomegalovirus exposure and HLA in healthy donors. Sequenced by immunoSEQ multiplex PCR; TCRdb stores in-frame clones only, minus some. This table has 200,000 to 250,000 clones, around 80% appearing once. The sample was PBMCs. All receptors derive from a woman aged 60-75 years in good health and CMV-seropositive. The CDR3 runs from the conserved cysteine through the conserved F or W. The D gene is left open where the match is weak. The size of a clone is reported for some rows only, either as once, few or many, or as a class for expanded clones.

d_call | j_call | clone_size | v_call | cdr3_nt | cdr3_aa
- | TRBJ1-1 | - | TRBV19 | TGTGCCACACAGGGGAACACTGAAGCTTTCTTT | CATQGNTEAFF
TRBD1 | TRBJ2-5 | - | TRBV11-3 | TGTGCCAGCAGTTGGGACAGGGACGACTACCAAGAGACCCAGTACTTC | CASSWDRDDYQETQYF
- | TRBJ2-5 | - | TRBV12-5 | TGTGCTAGTGGTCTGCAAGAGACCCAGTACTTC | CASGLQETQYF
TRBD2 | TRBJ2-1 | - | TRBV10-3 | TGTGCCATCAGTGAGTCGATAGGGCGGGAGCGGGAGAATGAGCAGTTCTTC | CAISESIGRERENEQFF
TRBD1 | TRBJ1-1 | - | TRBV28 | TGTGCCAGCGACCCAGGGGGGTCGGAGACTGAAGCTTTCTTT | CASDPGGSETEAFF
TRBD2 | TRBJ2-7 | - | TRBV6-5 | TGTGCCAGCAGTTACTCGATGGGGGGGAGCTCCTACGAGCAGTACTTC | CASSYSMGGSSYEQYF
- | TRBJ1-6 | - | TRBV6-1 | TGTGCCAGCAGCGCTCCGGGGCGGGAGAATTCACCCCTCCACTTT | CASSAPGRENSPLHF
- | TRBJ1-4 | - | TRBV9 | TGTGCCAGCAGCGTGAGTTCAGGGGTGAATGAAAAACTGTTTTTT | CASSVSSGVNEKLFF
TRBD2 | TRBJ2-5 | - | TRBV19 | TGTGCCAGTAGTATTCCTTGGGGGACTAGCGGACAAGAGACCCAGTACTTC | CASSIPWGTSGQETQYF
TRBD1 | TRBJ1-2 | few | TRBV2 | TGTGCCAGCAGGCTGACAGGGGCGGACTATGGCTACACCTTC | CASRLTGADYGYTF
- | TRBJ2-5 | - | TRBV5-1 | TGCGCCAGCAGCTTAGGTAGCGTGAGAGAGACCCAGTACTTC | CASSLGSVRETQYF
TRBD1 | TRBJ1-1 | few | TRBV19 | TGTGCCAGTAGTTCGTTCCGGACAGGGACTGAAGCTTTCTTT | CASSSFRTGTEAFF
- | TRBJ1-6 | - | TRBV9 | TGTGCCAGCAGCCTATCGGAGAGGTCACCCCTCCACTTT | CASSLSERSPLHF
- | TRBJ1-1 | - | TRBV6-5 | TGTGCCAGCAGTTACAAGCGGGACACTGAAGCTTTCTTT | CASSYKRDTEAFF
TRBD2 | TRBJ2-2 | - | TRBV5-1 | TGCGCCAGCAGCACCGGGGGGGAACCGAGGGAGCTGTTTTTT | CASSTGGEPRELFF
- | TRBJ2-7 | - | TRBV5-1 | TGCGCCAGCGGGAGGAACCACTACGAGCAGTACTTC | CASGRNHYEQYF
TRBD2 | TRBJ2-1 | few | TRBV10-3 | TGTGCCATCAGGGGGAATAGCGGGAGGAATGAGCAGTTCTTC | CAIRGNSGRNEQFF
TRBD2 | TRBJ2-3 | - | TRBV5-1 | TGCGCCAGCAGCCCCCCCGGGGGGGGCACAGATACGCAGTATTTT | CASSPPGGGTDTQYF
- | TRBJ2-3 | - | TRBV7-2 | TGTGCCAGCAGCCTGACCCGACAGACACCCCCAGATACGCAGTATTTT | CASSLTRQTPPDTQYF
- | TRBJ1-2 | - | TRBV30 | TGTGCCTGGAGTAACGGGGGGAGGAATGGCTACACCTTC | CAWSNGGRNGYTF
TRBD2 | TRBJ2-1 | few | TRBV29-1 | TGCAGCGTTGAGGGCGGGGGGTCCTACAATGAGCAGTTCTTC | CSVEGGGSYNEQFF
- | TRBJ1-2 | - | TRBV28 | TGTGCCAGCAGTCAAGGAGGGAACCCAAACTATGGCTACACCTTC | CASSQGGNPNYGYTF
TRBD2 | TRBJ2-2 | - | TRBV4-2 | TGTGCCAGCAGCCAAGTACTAGCGGGGACGAACGCCGGGGAGCTGTTCTTT | CASSQVLAGTNAGELFF
TRBD2 | TRBJ2-3 | - | TRBV29-1 | TGCAGCGTTGACTCACTAGCGGGGGTGCCAGATACGCAGTATTTT | CSVDSLAGVPDTQYF
- | TRBJ1-1 | few | TRBV7-9 | TGTGCCAGCAGCCCCACGGGGTTTGGCACTGAAGCTTTCTTT | CASSPTGFGTEAFF
TRBD1 | TRBJ2-7 | - | TRBV4-2 | TGTGCCAGCAGCCAAGAGGCCACCGGGACAGGCTCCTACGAGCAGTACTTC | CASSQEATGTGSYEQYF